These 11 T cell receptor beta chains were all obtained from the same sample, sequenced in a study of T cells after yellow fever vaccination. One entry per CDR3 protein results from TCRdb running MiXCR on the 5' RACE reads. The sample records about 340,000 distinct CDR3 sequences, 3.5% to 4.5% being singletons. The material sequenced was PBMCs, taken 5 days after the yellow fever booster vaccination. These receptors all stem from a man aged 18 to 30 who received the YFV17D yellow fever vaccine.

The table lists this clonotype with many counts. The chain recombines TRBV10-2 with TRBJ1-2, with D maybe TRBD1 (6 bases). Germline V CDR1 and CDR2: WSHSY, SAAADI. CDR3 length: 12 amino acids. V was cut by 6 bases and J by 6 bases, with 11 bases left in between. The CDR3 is CASRGGGDGYTF. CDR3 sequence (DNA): TGCGCCAGCAGAGGAGGGGGGGATGGCTACACCTTC.

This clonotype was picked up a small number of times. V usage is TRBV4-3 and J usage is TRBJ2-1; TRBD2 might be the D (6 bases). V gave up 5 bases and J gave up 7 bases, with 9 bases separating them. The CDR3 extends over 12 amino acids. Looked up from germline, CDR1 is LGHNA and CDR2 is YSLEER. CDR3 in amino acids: CASSGGRNEQFF. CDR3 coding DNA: TGCGCCAGCAGCGGAGGGAGGAATGAGCAGTTCTTC.

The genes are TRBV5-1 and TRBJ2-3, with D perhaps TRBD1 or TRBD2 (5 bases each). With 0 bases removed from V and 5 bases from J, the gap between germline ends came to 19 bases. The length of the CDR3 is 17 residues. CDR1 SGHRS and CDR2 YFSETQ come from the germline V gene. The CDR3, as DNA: TGCGCCAGCAGCTTGGCCGCGGACGCGAGGGGTGTAGATACGCAGTATTTT. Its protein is CASSLAADARGVDTQYF.

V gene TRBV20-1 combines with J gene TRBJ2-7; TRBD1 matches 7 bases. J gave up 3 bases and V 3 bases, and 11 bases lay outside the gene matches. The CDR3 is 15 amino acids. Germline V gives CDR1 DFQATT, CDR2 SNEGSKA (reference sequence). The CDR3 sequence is CSASRFQGVSYEQYF. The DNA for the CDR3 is TGCAGTGCTAGTCGATTCCAGGGGGTGAGCTACGAGCAGTACTTC.

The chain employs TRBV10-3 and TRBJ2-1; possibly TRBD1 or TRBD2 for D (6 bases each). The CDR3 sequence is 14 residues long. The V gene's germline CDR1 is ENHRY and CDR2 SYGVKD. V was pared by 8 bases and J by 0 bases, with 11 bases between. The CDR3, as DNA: TGTGCCATCGCCGGGGGCCGCTCCTACAATGAGCAGTTCTTC. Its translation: CAIAGGRSYNEQFF.

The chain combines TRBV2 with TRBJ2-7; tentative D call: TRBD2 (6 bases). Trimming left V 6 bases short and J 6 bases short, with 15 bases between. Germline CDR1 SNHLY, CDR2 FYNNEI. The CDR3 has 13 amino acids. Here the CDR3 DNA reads TGTGCCAGCAGCCCCACTGGGGGAGGCGAGCAGTACGTC. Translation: CASSPTGGGEQYV.

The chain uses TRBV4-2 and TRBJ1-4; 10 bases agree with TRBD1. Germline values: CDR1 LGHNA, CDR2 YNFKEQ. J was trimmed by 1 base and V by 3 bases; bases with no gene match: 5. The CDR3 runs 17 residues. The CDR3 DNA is TGTGCCAGCAGCCACGGGGACAGGGGCGTAACTAATGAAAAACTGTTTTTT. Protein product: CASSHGDRGVTNEKLFF.

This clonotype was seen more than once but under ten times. The CDR3 DNA reads as TGTGCCAGCAGTCCCGGCCCCAGCTCCTACGAGCAGTACTTC. This translates into CASSPGPSSYEQYF. J is TRBJ2-7 and V is TRBV6-5; D remains ambiguous. The germline V gene has CDR1 MNHEY and CDR2 SVGAGI. V dropped 5 bases and J dropped 0 bases, with 11 bases sitting between them. The length of the CDR3 is 14 residues.

CDR3 in DNA: TGTGCCAGCAGCCCGACAGGCCAGTATGGCTACACCTTC. Protein: CASSPTGQYGYTF. This sequence joins TRBV12-3 or TRBV12-4 and TRBJ1-2; weak D call: TRBD1 (6 bases). The CDR3 runs to 13 residues. The germline V and J ends were trimmed by 6 bases and 5 bases, with 13 bases remaining between them.

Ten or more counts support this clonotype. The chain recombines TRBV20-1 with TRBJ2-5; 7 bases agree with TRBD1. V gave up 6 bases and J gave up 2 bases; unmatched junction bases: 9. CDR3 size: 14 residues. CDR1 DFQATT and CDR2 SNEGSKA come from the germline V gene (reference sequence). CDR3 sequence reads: CSANRDSHQETQYF. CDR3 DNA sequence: TGCAGTGCCAACCGGGACAGTCATCAAGAGACCCAGTACTTC.

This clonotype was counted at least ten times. The CDR3 region is CASSQRQGYNEKLFF. CDR3 bases: TGCGCCAGCAGCCAGCGACAGGGGTATAATGAAAAACTGTTTTTT. This rearrangement joins TRBV4-3 to TRBJ1-4; TRBD1 aligns across 8 bases. With 3 bases clipped from V and 4 bases from J, the junction kept 4 bases outside the gene matches. The CDR3 covers 15 residues. Germline V gene data show CDR1 as LGHNA and CDR2 as YSLEER.